This record concerns one T cell receptor beta chain sequence. The antigen is not known. Measured with immunoSEQ multiplex PCR; TCRdb has only the in-frame clones, and not every one. This table holds around 140,000 clones, over 90% found once. This record belongs to a study of T cell responses to AZD1222 COVID-19 vaccine. Study-level background: Second-dose intervals near 4 or 12 weeks were combined. Study results and caveats: Increased Spike-specific TCR breadth and depth were observed after two AZD1222 doses. Spike regions recognized by vaccine-associated CD4 TCRs spanned the protein, led by 160-218 and 743-854. White British donors predominated, females outnumbered males, and clonal diversity was possibly underestimated.

CDR1 is SQVTM and CDR2 is ANQGSEA in the germline V gene. This CDR3 is 14 amino acids long. V lost 4 bases to trimming and J lost 8 bases, with 18 bases between them. This clonotype was obtained from an adult in good health. This rearrangement joins TRBV29-1 to TRBJ1-5; the D gene is possibly TRBD1 (6 bases). The source material was peripheral blood, sampled on day 0 of AZD1222 vaccination. CDR3 sequence reads: CSVGERGAFKPQHF. The CDR3 DNA is TGCAGCGTTGGTGAGAGGGGGGCCTTCAAGCCCCAGCATTTT.